A single sample is the source of the 16 T cell receptor beta chains below, sequenced in a study of blood T cell repertoires in COVID-19. TCRdb keeps only in-frame clones here, not all; method: immunoSEQ multiplex PCR. The sample consists of about 120,000 clones, roughly 84% of them appearing once. The source material was PBMCs or T cells enriched from blood (not recorded which). These receptors were obtained from a woman in her twenties or thirties who had recovered from COVID-19.

This sequence joins TRBV5-1 and TRBJ2-1; D is perhaps TRBD2 (6 bases). V was shortened by 1 base and J by 2 bases, with 10 bases between the two germline ends. The CDR3 sequence is 15 residues long. Germline CDR1 SGHRS, CDR2 YFSETQ. CDR3 DNA sequence: TGCGCCAGCAGCTTGTCCGGGAGTACCTACAATGAGCAGTTCTTC. Protein sequence: CASSLSGSTYNEQFF.

The chain carries TRBV7-9 and TRBJ2-2; D gene uncertain. The ends were cut back, 1 base at V and 6 bases at J, with 6 bases in the middle. CDR1 is SEHNR, CDR2 FQNEAQ, per germline (reference sequence). The CDR3 spans 13 residues. The CDR3 reads CASSLGLPGELFF. DNA for the CDR3: TGTGCCAGCAGCTTAGGACTCCCCGGGGAGCTGTTTTTT.

The chain combines TRBV19 with TRBJ1-3; 7 nucleotides agree with TRBD1. CDR3 length: 15 residues. V lost 5 bases and J lost 3; bases outside the gene matches: 7. CDR1 is LNHDA, CDR2 SQIVND, per germline (reference sequence). The CDR3 loop reads CASSVPGQNGNTIYF. In nucleotides, the CDR3 is TGTGCCAGTAGTGTTCCGGGACAGAATGGAAACACCATATATTTT.

The gene calls are TRBV18 and TRBJ2-5, with 9 bases lining up with TRBD1. CDR3 length equals 15 residues. The germline gives CDR1 KGHSH, CDR2 LQKENI. The J segment lost 0 bases and the V segment lost 3 bases, leaving 2 bases of the junction unmatched. This chain's CDR3 is CASSPDRGDQETQYF. The CDR3 DNA reads TGTGCCAGCTCACCGGACAGGGGAGACCAAGAGACCCAGTACTTC.

This clone was detected only once. The rearrangement joins TRBV11-2 to TRBJ1-5; D not resolved. Looked up from germline, CDR1 is SGHAT and CDR2 is FQNNGV. This CDR3 has 14 residues. V dropped 0 bases and J dropped 9 bases, with 12 bases sitting between them. The CDR3 here is CASSLDTAFGPQHF. The CDR3 nucleotides read TGTGCCAGCAGCTTAGATACCGCGTTCGGGCCCCAGCATTTT. Using reference TRBV11-2 and TRBJ1-5 for the parts outside the CDR3, the full variable domain is EAGVAQSPRYKIIEKRQSVAFWCNPISGHATLYWYQQILGQGPKLLIQFQNNGVVDDSQLPKDRFSAERLKGVDSTLKIQPAKLEDSAVYLCASSLDTAFGPQHFGDGTRLSIL.

CDR3 amino acids: CASSLGASGAYEQYF. DNA of the CDR3: TGTGCCAGCAGCTTAGGGGCTAGCGGCGCCTACGAGCAGTACTTC. This chain connects TRBV7-2 to TRBJ2-7; TRBD2 aligns across 7 bases. Germline loops: CDR1 SGHTA, CDR2 FQGNSA. CDR3 size: 15 residues. V shed 1 base and J 2 bases; nucleotides not matched to a gene: 5.

This clone was observed a single time. The genes are TRBV28 and TRBJ1-4; TRBD1 agrees at 7 bases. The length of the CDR3 is 15 residues. Germline CDR1 MDHEN, CDR2 SYDVKM. V shed 5 bases, J shed 4 bases, and the junction held 7 bases outside the gene matches. The DNA for the CDR3 is TGTGCCAGCAGTCCACCGACAGGGAATAATGAAAAACTGTTTTTT. This codes for CASSPPTGNNEKLFF.

The chain employs TRBV2 and TRBJ1-1, with D perhaps matching TRBD1 (5 bases). V lost 0 bases, J lost 12 bases, and 14 bases lay in between. The germline V gene has CDR1 SNHLY and CDR2 FYNNEI. This CDR3 has 13 amino acids. The chain's CDR3 is CASSEAGQGKTFF. As DNA, the CDR3 is TGTGCCAGCAGTGAAGCAGGCCAGGGAAAAACTTTCTTT.

The chain recombines TRBV5-4 with TRBJ2-3, with D possibly matching TRBD2 (5 bases). The CDR3 has 16 residues. The V and J ends lost 1 base and 0 bases respectively, with 12 bases between them. Looked up from germline, CDR1 is SGHNT and CDR2 is YYREEE (reference sequence). Here the CDR3 DNA reads TGTGCCAGCAGCTTGAGGCGGGCCTATAGCACAGATACGCAGTATTTT. It specifies CASSLRRAYSTDTQYF.

This clone appeared a few times. This chain links TRBV11-2 with TRBJ2-7; 10 bases fit TRBD1. The germline V gene has CDR1 SGHAT and CDR2 FQNNGV. CDR3 size: 15 residues. V lost 2 bases and J lost 3; bases outside the gene matches: 4. The CDR3 spells CASSLWDRGLYEQYF. In nucleotides, the CDR3 is TGTGCCAGCAGCTTATGGGACAGGGGTCTCTACGAGCAGTACTTC. The whole variable domain, remainder taken from reference TRBV11-2 and TRBJ2-7, is EAGVAQSPRYKIIEKRQSVAFWCNPISGHATLYWYQQILGQGPKLLIQFQNNGVVDDSQLPKDRFSAERLKGVDSTLKIQPAKLEDSAVYLCASSLWDRGLYEQYFGPGTRLTVT.

V and J are TRBV27 and TRBJ2-1; perhaps TRBD2 as D (5 bases). Trimming stripped 7 bases from V and 2 bases from J, with 12 bases between. There are 14 residues in the CDR3. Germline-derived CDR1 and CDR2 are MNHEY and SMNVEV (reference sequence). In DNA, the CDR3 is TGTGCCAGCACCCAGAGGGCCGCCTACAATGAGCAGTTCTTC. It specifies CASTQRAAYNEQFF.

The rearrangement uses TRBV6-2 or TRBV6-3 and TRBJ2-7, with 10 bases matching TRBD1. Germline V gives CDR1 MNHEY, CDR2 SVGEGT. With 3 bases clipped from V and 5 bases from J, the junction kept 10 bases outside the gene matches. The CDR3 runs 16 residues. The CDR3: CASSYQLGGQGDEQYF. In nucleotides, the CDR3 is TGTGCCAGCAGTTATCAGCTTGGAGGACAGGGGGACGAGCAGTACTTC.

The chain combines TRBV11-1 with TRBJ1-2; TRBD1 is a possible D gene (5 bases). Germline V gene data show CDR1 as SGHAT and CDR2 as FQDESV (reference sequence). The CDR3 is made up of 13 amino acids. V was clipped by 5 bases and J by 14 bases, with 21 bases between them. The CDR3 nucleotides read TGTGCCAGCAGCGCGGGACCCGCCCAGACGGGGACCTTC. Translation: CASSAGPAQTGTF.

This rearrangement joins TRBV6-2 or TRBV6-3 to TRBJ2-3, with D tentatively TRBD2 (5 bases). The germline gives CDR1 MNHEY, CDR2 SVGEGT. Trimming stripped 4 bases from V and 2 bases from J, with 13 bases between. There are 15 residues in the CDR3. Here the CDR3 DNA reads TGTGCCAGCAGTTCCGGACTGAGGGACACAGATACGCAGTATTTT. Protein sequence: CASSSGLRDTDTQYF.

The gene calls are TRBV7-3 and TRBJ2-2, with no clear D. Germline CDR1 and CDR2: SGHTA and FQGTGA. CDR3 length: 14 amino acids. Trimming pared 3 bases from V and 1 base from J, leaving 6 bases between. The CDR3 DNA reads as TGTGCCAGCAGCTTTAGAGGGAACACCGGGGAGCTGTTTTTT. This sequence encodes CASSFRGNTGELFF.

This clone was seen a single time. The rearrangement links TRBV30 to TRBJ2-1, with 9 bases lining up with TRBD2. With V trimmed by 0 bases and J by 8 bases, 8 bases remained unmatched. The germline CDR1 and CDR2 sequences are GTSNPN and SVGIG (reference sequence). The CDR3 totals 15 residues. This CDR3 reads CAWSVVLAGRYEQFF. The CDR3 region has the DNA TGTGCCTGGAGTGTAGTGCTAGCGGGAAGGTATGAGCAGTTCTTC.